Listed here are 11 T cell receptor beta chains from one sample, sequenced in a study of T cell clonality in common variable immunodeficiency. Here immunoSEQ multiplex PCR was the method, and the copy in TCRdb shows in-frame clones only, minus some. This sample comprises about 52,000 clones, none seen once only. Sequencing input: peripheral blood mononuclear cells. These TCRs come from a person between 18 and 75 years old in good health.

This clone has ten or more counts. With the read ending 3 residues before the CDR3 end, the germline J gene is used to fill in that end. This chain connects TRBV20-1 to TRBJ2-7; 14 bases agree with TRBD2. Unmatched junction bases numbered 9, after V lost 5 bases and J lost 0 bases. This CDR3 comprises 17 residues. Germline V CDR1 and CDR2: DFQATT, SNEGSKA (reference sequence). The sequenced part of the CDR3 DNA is TGCAGTGCTGAAGGGCGGACTAGCGGGAGGTACTCCTACGAG. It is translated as CSAEGRTSGRYSYE. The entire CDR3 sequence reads CSAEGRTSGRYSYEQYF.

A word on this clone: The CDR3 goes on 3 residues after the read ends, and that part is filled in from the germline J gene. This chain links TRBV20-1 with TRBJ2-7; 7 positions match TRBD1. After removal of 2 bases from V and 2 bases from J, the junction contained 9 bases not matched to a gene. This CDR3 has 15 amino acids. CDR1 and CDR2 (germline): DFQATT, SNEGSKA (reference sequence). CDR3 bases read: TGCAGTGCTAGACCAGGACAGGACACAACCTACGAG. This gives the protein CSARPGQDTTYE. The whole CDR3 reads CSARPGQDTTYEQYF.

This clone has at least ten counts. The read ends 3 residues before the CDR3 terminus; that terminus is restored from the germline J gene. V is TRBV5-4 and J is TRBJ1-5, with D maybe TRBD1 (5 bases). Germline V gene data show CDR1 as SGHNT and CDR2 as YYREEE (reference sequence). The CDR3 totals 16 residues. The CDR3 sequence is CASSSPGDYPHLPQHF. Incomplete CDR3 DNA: TGTGCCAGCAGCTCACCCGGGGACTACCCTCATCTTCCC.

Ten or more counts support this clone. This chain's CDR3 is CASSTGQGTDTQYF. Incomplete CDR3 DNA: TGTGCCAGTAGTACGGGGCAGGGGACAGATACG. The chain joins TRBV19 to TRBJ2-3; TRBD1 is a possible D gene (6 bases). From the germline J gene comes the end of the CDR3, since the read stops 3 residues before it. CDR1 is LNHDA and CDR2 is SQIVND in the germline V gene (reference sequence). The length of the CDR3 is 14 residues. The V and J ends lost 4 bases and 3 bases respectively, with 11 bases between them.

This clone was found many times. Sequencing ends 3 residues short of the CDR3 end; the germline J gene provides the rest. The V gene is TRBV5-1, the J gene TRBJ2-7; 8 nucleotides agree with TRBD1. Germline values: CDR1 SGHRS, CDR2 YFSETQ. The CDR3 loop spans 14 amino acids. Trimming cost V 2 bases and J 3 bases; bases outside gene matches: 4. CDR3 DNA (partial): TGCGCCAGCAGCTTCGGACAGGGTGGCTACGAG. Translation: CASSFGQGGYE. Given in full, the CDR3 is CASSFGQGGYEQYF.

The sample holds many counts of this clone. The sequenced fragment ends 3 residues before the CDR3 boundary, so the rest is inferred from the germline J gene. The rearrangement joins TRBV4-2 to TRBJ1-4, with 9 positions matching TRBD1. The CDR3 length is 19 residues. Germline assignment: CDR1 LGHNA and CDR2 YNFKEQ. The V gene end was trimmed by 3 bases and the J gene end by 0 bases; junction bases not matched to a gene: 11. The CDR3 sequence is CASSQGTGGNPTTNEKLFF. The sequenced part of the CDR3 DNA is TGTGCCAGCAGCCAGGGAACAGGGGGCAACCCTACAACTAATGAAAAA.

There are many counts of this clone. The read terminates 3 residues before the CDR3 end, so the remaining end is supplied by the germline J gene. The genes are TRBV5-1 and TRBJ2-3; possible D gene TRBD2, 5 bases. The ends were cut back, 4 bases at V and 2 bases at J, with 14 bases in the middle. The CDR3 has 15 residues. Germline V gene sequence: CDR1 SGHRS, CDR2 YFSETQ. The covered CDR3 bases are TGCGCCAGCAGCCCGGGGTCCTTTCACACAGATACG. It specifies CASSPGSFHTDT. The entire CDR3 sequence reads CASSPGSFHTDTQYF.

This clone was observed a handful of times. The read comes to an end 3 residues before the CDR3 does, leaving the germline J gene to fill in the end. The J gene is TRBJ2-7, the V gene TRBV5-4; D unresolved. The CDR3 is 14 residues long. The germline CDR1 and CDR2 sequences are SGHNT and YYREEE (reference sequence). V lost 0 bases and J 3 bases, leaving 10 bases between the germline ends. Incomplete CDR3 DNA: TGTGCCAGCAGCTTGGATAAAAGCTACTACGAG. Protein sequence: CASSLDKSYYE. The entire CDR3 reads CASSLDKSYYEQYF.

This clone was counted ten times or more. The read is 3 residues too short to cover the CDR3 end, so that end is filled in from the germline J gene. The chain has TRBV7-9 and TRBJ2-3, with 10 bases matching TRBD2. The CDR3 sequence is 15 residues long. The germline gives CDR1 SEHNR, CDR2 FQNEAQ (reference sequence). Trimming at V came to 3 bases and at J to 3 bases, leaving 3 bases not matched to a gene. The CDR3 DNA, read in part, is TGTGCCAGCAGCTTTATGGGACTAGCGACAGATACG. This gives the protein CASSFMGLATDT. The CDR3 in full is CASSFMGLATDTQYF.

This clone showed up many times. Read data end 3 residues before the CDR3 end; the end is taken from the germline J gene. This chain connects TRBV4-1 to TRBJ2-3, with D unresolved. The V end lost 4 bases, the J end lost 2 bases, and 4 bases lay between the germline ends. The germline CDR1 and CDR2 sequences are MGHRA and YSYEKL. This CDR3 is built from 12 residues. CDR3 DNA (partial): TGCGCCAGCAGCCCCTACACAGATACG. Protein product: CASSPYTDT. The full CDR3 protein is CASSPYTDTQYF.

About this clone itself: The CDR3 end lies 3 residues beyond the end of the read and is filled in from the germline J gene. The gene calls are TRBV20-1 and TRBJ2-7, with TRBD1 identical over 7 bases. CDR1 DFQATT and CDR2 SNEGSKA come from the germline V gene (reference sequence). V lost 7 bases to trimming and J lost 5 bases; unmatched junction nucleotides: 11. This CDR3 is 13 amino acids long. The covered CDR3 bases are TGCAGTGGTTTTGAGACAGGGCCTAACGAG. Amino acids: CSGFETGPNE. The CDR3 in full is CSGFETGPNEQYF.